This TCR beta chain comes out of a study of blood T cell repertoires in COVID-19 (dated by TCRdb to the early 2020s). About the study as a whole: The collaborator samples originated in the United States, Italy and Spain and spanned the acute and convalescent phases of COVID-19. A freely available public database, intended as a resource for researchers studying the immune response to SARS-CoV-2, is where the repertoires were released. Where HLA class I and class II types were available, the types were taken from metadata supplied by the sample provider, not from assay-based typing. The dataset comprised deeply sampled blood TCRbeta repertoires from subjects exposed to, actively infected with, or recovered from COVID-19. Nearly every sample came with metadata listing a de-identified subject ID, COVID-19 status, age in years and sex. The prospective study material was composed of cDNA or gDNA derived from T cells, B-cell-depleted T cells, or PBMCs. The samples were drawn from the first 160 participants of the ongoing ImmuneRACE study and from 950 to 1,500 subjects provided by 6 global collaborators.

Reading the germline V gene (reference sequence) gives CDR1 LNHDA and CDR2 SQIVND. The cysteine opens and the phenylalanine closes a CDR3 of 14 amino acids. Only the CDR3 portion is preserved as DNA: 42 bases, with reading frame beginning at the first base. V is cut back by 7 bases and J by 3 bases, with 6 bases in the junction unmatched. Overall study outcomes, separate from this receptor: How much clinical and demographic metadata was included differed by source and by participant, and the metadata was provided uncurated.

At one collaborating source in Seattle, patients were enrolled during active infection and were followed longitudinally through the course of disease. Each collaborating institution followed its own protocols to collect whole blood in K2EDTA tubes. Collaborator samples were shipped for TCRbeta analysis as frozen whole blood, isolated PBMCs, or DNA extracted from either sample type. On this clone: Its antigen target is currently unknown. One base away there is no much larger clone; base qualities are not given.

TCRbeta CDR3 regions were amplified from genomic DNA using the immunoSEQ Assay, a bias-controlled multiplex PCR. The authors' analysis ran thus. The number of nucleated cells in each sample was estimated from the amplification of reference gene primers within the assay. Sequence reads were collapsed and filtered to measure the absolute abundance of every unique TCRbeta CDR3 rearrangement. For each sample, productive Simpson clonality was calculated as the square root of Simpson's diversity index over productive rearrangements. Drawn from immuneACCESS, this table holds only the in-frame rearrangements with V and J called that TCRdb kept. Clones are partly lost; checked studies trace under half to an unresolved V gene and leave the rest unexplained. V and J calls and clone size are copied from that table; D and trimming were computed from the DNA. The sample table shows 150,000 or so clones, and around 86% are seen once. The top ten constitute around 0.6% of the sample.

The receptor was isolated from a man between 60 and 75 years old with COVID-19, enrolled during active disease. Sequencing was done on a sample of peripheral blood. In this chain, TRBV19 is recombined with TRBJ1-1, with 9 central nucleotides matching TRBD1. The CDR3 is CASNKQGAHTEAFF. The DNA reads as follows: TGTGCCAGTAACAAACAGGGGGCGCACACTGAAGCTTTCTTT.